This entry lists 9 T cell receptor beta chains sequenced from one sample in a study of blood T cell repertoires in COVID-19. TCRdb's copy holds only in-frame clones and misses some; the assay was immunoSEQ multiplex PCR. The sample records around 200,000 clones, about four fifths being singletons. Specimen: peripheral blood. Receptors were obtained from a man aged 50 or older with active or convalescent COVID-19.

CDR3 region: CASSLRGGQPQHF. The CDR3 coding sequence is TGTGCCAGCAGCTTGAGGGGGGGTCAGCCCCAGCATTTT. V and J are TRBV13 and TRBJ1-5; the D gene is possibly TRBD1 (6 bases). Trimming stripped 3 bases from V and 6 bases from J, with 9 bases between. The CDR3 is made up of 13 amino acids. CDR1 and CDR2 (germline): PRHDT, FYEKMQ (reference sequence).

The rearrangement links TRBV14 to TRBJ1-1; 9 bases map to TRBD1. The CDR3 extends over 16 amino acids. J was trimmed by 3 bases and V by 0 bases; bases with no gene match: 5. Germline lookup yields CDR1 SGHDN and CDR2 FVKESK. The CDR3 nucleotides are TGTGCCAGCAGCCAAGATGACAGGGGGAGACACACTGAAGCTTTCTTT. Its translation: CASSQDDRGRHTEAFF.

This clone was observed a single time. The chain carries TRBV5-6 and TRBJ1-1; weak D call: TRBD1 (5 bases). Trimming removed 0 bases at V and 5 bases at J, with 8 bases between. Germline assignment: CDR1 SGHDT and CDR2 YYEEEE. The CDR3 covers 13 residues. The CDR3 sequence is CASSLGTRTEAFF. The CDR3 DNA reads as TGTGCCAGCAGCTTGGGGACAAGGACTGAAGCTTTCTTT.

The V and J genes are TRBV19 and TRBJ2-6, with a possible D match to TRBD1 (5 bases). This CDR3 contains 17 residues. CDR1 and CDR2 from the germline V gene are LNHDA and SQIVND (reference sequence). V gave up 3 bases and J gave up 1 base, with 13 bases separating them. This CDR3 is CASSMGRLLSGANVLTF. The CDR3 DNA sequence: TGTGCCAGTAGTATGGGGCGGCTCCTTTCTGGGGCCAACGTCCTGACTTTC.

This clone was recorded a few times. The chain recombines TRBV6-1 with TRBJ2-7; no clear D. V lost 0 bases and J lost 0, with 9 bases in between. The V gene's germline CDR1 is MNHNS and CDR2 SASEGT. This CDR3 is 15 amino acids long. The CDR3 sequence is CASSEAASSSYEQYF. The CDR3 DNA sequence: TGTGCCAGCAGTGAAGCGGCTTCAAGCTCCTACGAGCAGTACTTC.

This clone was picked up many times. This sample includes further DNA sequences coding for the same CDR3. The chain combines TRBV11-2 with TRBJ1-4, with D tentatively TRBD1 (6 bases). V gave up 5 bases and J gave up 5 bases, with 12 bases separating them. From germline, CDR1 is SGHAT and CDR2 FQNNGV. The CDR3 length is 14 residues. CDR3: CASSRDTNNEKLFF. For the CDR3, the DNA is TGTGCCAGCAGCAGGGACACCAACAATGAAAAACTGTTTTTT.

The V and J genes are TRBV28 and TRBJ2-7; 11 positions match TRBD1. Germline V gene sequence: CDR1 MDHEN, CDR2 SYDVKM. The V gene end was trimmed by 5 bases and the J gene end by 5 bases; junction bases not matched to a gene: 8. CDR3 length equals 15 residues. The DNA for the CDR3 is TGTGCCAGCAGTCCACCGGGACAGGGGGTTCACGAGCAGTACTTC. This gives the protein CASSPPGQGVHEQYF.

This clone has only a few counts. The gene calls are TRBV9 and TRBJ2-1; TRBD2 matches at 8 bases. With V trimmed by 3 bases and J by 6 bases, 8 bases remained unmatched. The CDR3 extends over 15 amino acids. The germline V gene encodes CDR1 SGDLS and CDR2 YYNGEE. CDR3 protein: CASSAPGLGSNEQFF. The CDR3 nucleotides are TGTGCCAGCAGCGCACCGGGACTAGGGAGCAATGAGCAGTTCTTC.

The rearrangement links TRBV27 to TRBJ1-5; 7 positions agree with TRBD1. This CDR3 is 14 amino acids long. Germline-derived CDR1 and CDR2 are MNHEY and SMNVEV (reference sequence). V dropped 5 bases and J dropped 2; count of bases not matched to a gene: 3. The CDR3 DNA is TGTGCCAGCAGTCCAGGACAGGGCAATCAGCCCCAGCATTTT. Residues: CASSPGQGNQPQHF.